This record concerns one T cell receptor (beta chain) sequence. These data are taken from a study of human T cells and chemical hapten exposure. Attachment of unique molecular identifiers to individual cDNA molecules was performed in the library. MiXCR, applied by TCRdb to the RACE reads, yields one record per CDR3 protein. This sample has 110,000 or so distinct CDR3 sequences, with roughly a tenth found just once. Specified time point: patch test 2, 6 weeks after DPC sensitization. Treatment indicated: therapeutic diphenylcyclopropenone sensitization with weekly scalp DPC. The CDR3 consists of 15 residues. Germline loops: CDR1 SGDLS, CDR2 YYNGEE. The V end was cut by 1 base, the J end by 8 bases, with 15 bases between.

This sequence joins TRBV9 and TRBJ1-4, with no clear D. This TCR was recovered from a woman aged 40 to 49 with alopecia areata. Some clones in this sample may be carry-over from other donors' samples. Here the sequenced sample was whole blood, taken in connection with sensitization to the hapten diphenylcyclopropenone (DPC). CDR3 amino acids: CASSVIGKEGEKLFF. For the CDR3, the DNA is TGTGCCAGCAGCGTAATAGGGAAGGAAGGAGAAAAACTGTTTTTT.